This entry is about one T cell receptor beta chain. Its antigen is not yet known. No base-level quality is on record; no much larger clone is a single base apart. The cohort comprised 29 patients with locally advanced or metastatic urothelial carcinoma treated at Memorial Sloan Kettering on a trial protocol. Peripheral blood mononuclear cells were collected pretreatment and during treatment, with between 1 and 8 total time points per patient. The Qiagen DNeasy Blood extraction kit was used to purify genomic DNA from total PBMCs and tumor samples. PBMCs were collected pretreatment and during treatment and were isolated and stored as previously described. Synthetic TCR analog templates were spiked into each PCR so that absolute template abundance could be estimated from read counts. The immunoSEQ assay used bias-controlled V and J gene primers to amplify TCRbeta CDR3 regions from genomic DNA. Sequencing of rearranged TCRbeta segments was done at approximately 20X coverage. The authors' analysis ran thus. Clustering was used to correct sequencing errors, and CDR3s were annotated against IMGT so that V, D and J genes could be assigned. Downstream analyses used only productive TCRbeta rearrangements and left out out-of-frame or stop-codon sequences. Clonality was calculated as one minus the Shannon entropy normalized by the log of the number of unique productive sequences. Clones differing between time points or between blood and tumor were identified by Fisher's exact test with Benjamini-Hochberg correction at adjusted p below 0.01. The immuneACCESS repertoire file appears here via TCRdb, limited to in-frame rearrangements. These files lack a portion of the clones; in checked studies, under half of the deficit traces to unresolved V genes, and the cause of the others is not known. That table is the source of V, J and clone size, and D and trimming were worked out from the DNA. Across this sample there are 40,000 to 55,000 clones, with about 87% seen only once. Clones ranked in the top ten supply 5% to 6% of the sample.

Looking up the germline V gene (reference sequence) yields CDR1 DFQATT and CDR2 SNEGSKA. V and J are truncated by 6 bases and 5 bases respectively, leaving an intervening sequence of 9 bases. The cysteine opens and the phenylalanine closes a CDR3 of 11 amino acids. Solely the CDR3 DNA is kept, with 33 bases framed from the first base. The sample originates from a study of PD-L1 blockade in urothelial cancer (dated by TCRdb to about 2017). For context, the study as a whole: Every patient began therapy in 2014 and was given atezolizumab 1,200 mg intravenously every 3 weeks. About 90% of the 29 patients were identified as males with urothelial cancer of bladder origin, and a prior smoking history was reported by 18 of 29 patients. An ECOG performance status of 0 or 1 was recorded for the patients, and 0 to 3 prior chemotherapy regimens had been received by the patients. Blood samples were analyzed 3 weeks after the start of treatment (second dose) and 6 weeks after the start of treatment. Blood samples yielded a median of 141,255 T cells and more than 80,000 unique TCRs, with median clonality 0.080. The study was an exploratory multi-omic analysis of somatic, immune and clinical correlates of response to PD-L1 blockade with atezolizumab in urothelial cancer. TCR sequencing covered pretreatment tumor samples and matched, serially collected peripheral blood taken before and after atezolizumab treatment. Progression-free survival longer than 6 months counted as durable clinical benefit, and TCR features were additionally tested against both progression-free and overall survival. In the same patients, pretreatment tumors underwent whole exome sequencing and RNA sequencing in addition to TCR sequencing. Durable clinical benefit was achieved by nine patients but not by the remaining 20. Over 28 patients had pretreatment blood TCR-seq, about 25 had at least one posttreatment blood collection, and about 25 had tumor TCR-seq.

What the study reported, not specific to this receptor: At 3 weeks after the start of treatment, tumor-associated TCR clones in peripheral blood had expanded more in patients with durable benefit (n of about 20, p = 0.022). Small sample size (n ≈ 29) and many exploratory analyses mean the results are intended to be hypothesis-generating. Improved progression-free and overall survival was associated with having pretreatment peripheral blood TCR clonality below the median.

The receptor was isolated from a man aged 40-50 years with urothelial cancer. Source: PBMCs, taken around atezolizumab (anti-PD-L1) treatment. Recombination joined TRBV20-1 with TRBJ2-3, with no D gene named confidently. The DNA is TGCAGTGCGAAAAAGAGAGATACGCAGTATTTT. This translates into CSAKKRDTQYF.